Detailed here is one TCR beta chain. The sample originates from a study of blood T cell repertoires in COVID-19. At the level of the study: Whether acute or convalescent, the COVID-19 samples came from the United States, Italy and Spain. PBMCs, B-cell-depleted T cells, or T cells provided the cDNA or gDNA that made up the material.

The V segment lost 4 bases and the J segment 0 bases; nucleotides outside the gene matches: 8. Germline V CDR1 and CDR2: SGHTA, FQGNSA. CDR3 length: 16 amino acids. Authors' data handling: How many nucleated cells were present was estimated from reference gene primer amplification. Data came from immunoSEQ multiplex PCR; TCRdb stores just in-frame clones and leaves some out. The V and J calls and clone size were taken over from that table, and D and trimming were inferred from the DNA. Found here are 150,000 to 200,000 clones, around 80% of them singletons; the top ten hold 22%. The chain recombines TRBV7-2 with TRBJ2-7; 8 nucleotides align to TRBD2. Sequencing was performed on peripheral blood. The clonotype was recovered from an elderly woman with acute or convalescent COVID-19. The DNA for the CDR3 is TGTGCCAGCAGCTCGTTAGCGGGGCCTAGCTCCTACGAGCAGTACTTC. It codes for CASSSLAGPSSYEQYF.